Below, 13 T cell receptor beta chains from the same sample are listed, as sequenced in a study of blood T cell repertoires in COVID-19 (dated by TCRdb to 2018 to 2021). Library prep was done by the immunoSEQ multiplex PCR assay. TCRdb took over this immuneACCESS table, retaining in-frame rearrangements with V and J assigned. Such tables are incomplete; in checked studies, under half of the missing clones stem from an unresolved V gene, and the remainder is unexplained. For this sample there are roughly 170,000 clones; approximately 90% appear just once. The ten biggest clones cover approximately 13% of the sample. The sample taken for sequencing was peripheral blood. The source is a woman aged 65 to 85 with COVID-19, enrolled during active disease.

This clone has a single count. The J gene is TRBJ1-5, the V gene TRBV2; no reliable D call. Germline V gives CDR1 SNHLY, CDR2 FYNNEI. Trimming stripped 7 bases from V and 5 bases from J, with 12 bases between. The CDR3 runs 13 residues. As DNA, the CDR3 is TGTGCCAGCAAGGAGGTATTACATCAGCCCCAGCATTTT. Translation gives CASKEVLHQPQHF.

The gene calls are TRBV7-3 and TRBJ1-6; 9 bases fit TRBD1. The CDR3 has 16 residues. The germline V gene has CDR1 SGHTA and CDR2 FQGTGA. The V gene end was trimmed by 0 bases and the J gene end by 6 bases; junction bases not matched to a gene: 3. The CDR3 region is CASSLTGTGFNSPLHF. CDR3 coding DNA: TGTGCCAGCAGCTTAACCGGGACAGGGTTTAATTCACCCCTCCACTTT.

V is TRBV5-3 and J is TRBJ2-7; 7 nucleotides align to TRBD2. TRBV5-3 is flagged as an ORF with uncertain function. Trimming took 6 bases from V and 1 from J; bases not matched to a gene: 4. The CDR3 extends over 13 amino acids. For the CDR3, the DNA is TGTGCCAGAACCCCCGGGGGGTCCTACGAGCAGTACTTC. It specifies CARTPGGSYEQYF.

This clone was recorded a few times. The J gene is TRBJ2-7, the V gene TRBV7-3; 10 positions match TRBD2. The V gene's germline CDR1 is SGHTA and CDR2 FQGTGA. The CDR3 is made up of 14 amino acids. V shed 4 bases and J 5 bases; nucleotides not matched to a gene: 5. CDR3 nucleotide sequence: TGTGCCAGCAGCTCCCTAGCGGGAGCCAACGAGCAGTACTTC. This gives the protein CASSSLAGANEQYF.

DNA for the CDR3: TGTGCCAGCTCACCAAATAACGAGCAGTACTTC. Encoded protein: CASSPNNEQYF. The chain couples TRBV18 to TRBJ2-7; D is unresolved. The ends were cut back, 2 bases at V and 5 bases at J, with 4 bases in the middle. The CDR3 runs to 11 residues. The germline V gene has CDR1 KGHSH and CDR2 LQKENI.

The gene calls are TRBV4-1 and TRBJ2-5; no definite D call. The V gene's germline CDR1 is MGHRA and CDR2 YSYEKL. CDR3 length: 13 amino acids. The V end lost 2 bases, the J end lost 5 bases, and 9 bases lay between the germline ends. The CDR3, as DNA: TGCGCCAGCAGCCAACTAGTTGACGAGACCCAGTACTTC. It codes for CASSQLVDETQYF.

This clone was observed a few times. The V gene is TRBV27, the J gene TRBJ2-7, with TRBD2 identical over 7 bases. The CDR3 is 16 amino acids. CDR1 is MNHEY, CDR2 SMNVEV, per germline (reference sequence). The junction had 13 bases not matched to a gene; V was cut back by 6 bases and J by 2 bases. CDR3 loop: CASSHQGGGRPYEQYF. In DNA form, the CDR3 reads TGTGCCAGCAGCCACCAAGGTGGCGGGAGACCCTACGAGCAGTACTTC.

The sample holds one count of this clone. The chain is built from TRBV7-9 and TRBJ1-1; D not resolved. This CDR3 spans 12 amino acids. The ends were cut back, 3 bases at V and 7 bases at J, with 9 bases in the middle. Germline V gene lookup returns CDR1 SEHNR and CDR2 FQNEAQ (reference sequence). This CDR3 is CASSFGEGEAFF. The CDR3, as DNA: TGTGCCAGCAGCTTCGGGGAAGGTGAAGCTTTCTTT.

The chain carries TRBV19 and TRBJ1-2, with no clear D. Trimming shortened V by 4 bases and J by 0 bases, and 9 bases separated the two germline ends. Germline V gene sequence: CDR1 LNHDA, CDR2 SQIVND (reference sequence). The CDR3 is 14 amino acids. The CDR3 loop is CASSKSLPNYGYTF. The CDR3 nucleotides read TGTGCCAGTAGTAAGTCGCTACCTAACTATGGCTACACCTTC.

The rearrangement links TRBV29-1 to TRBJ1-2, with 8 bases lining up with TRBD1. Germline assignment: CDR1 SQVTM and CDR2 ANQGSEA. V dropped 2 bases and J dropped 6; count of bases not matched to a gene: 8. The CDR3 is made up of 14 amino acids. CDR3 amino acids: CSVERTGQLDGYTF. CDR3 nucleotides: TGCAGCGTTGAAAGGACAGGGCAGTTAGATGGCTACACCTTC.

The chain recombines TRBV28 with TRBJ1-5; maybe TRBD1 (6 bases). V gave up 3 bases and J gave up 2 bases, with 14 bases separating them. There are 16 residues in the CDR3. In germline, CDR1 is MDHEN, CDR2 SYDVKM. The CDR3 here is CASSFTRYRGNQPQHF. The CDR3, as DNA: TGTGCCAGCAGTTTTACCCGGTACAGGGGCAATCAGCCCCAGCATTTT.

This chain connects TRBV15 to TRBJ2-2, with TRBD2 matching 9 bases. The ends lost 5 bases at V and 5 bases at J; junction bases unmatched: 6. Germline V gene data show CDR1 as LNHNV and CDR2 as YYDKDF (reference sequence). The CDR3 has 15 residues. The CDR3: CATSGGLALTGELFF. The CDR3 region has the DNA TGTGCCACCAGCGGAGGACTAGCGTTGACCGGGGAGCTGTTTTTT.

CDR3 coding DNA: TGTGCCAGCTCACCCCAGGGGTACCAAGAGACCCAGTACTTC. It yields the protein CASSPQGYQETQYF. V is TRBV18 and J is TRBJ2-5; a possible D gene is TRBD1 (6 bases). The length of the CDR3 is 14 residues. Trimming pared 3 bases from V and 0 bases from J, leaving 8 bases between. The germline V gene has CDR1 KGHSH and CDR2 LQKENI. The full variable domain, its missing parts supplied by reference TRBV18 and TRBJ2-5, is NAGVMQNPRHLVRRRGQEARLRCSPMKGHSHVYWYRQLPEEGLKFMVYLQKENIIDESGMPKERFSAEFPKEGPSILRIQQVVRGDSAAYFCASSPQGYQETQYFGPGTRLLVL.